This T cell receptor (beta chain) was found in a study of blood T cell repertoires in COVID-19. Study at large: Acute and convalescent COVID-19 samples came from the United States, Italy and Spain.

This CDR3 is built from 11 residues. With V trimmed by 8 bases and J by 9 bases, 6 bases remained unmatched. Per germline, CDR1 SNHLY and CDR2 FYNNEI. Only in-frame clones appear in the TCRdb table, and some are missing; sequencing was by immunoSEQ multiplex PCR. The sample lists 200,000 to 300,000 clones, about nine tenths occurring once. The chain links TRBV2 to TRBJ1-2; 7 nucleotides line up with TRBD1. This TCR derives from a man aged 40-49 years who had recovered from COVID-19. The material sequenced was peripheral blood. The CDR3 region is CASGRDSRYTF. The CDR3 DNA follows: TGTGCCAGCGGGCGGGACAGTCGCTACACCTTC. Combining the CDR3 with reference TRBV2 and TRBJ1-2 gives the whole variable domain EPEVTQTPSHQVTQMGQEVILRCVPISNHLYFYWYRQILGQKVEFLVSFYNNEISEKSEIFDDQFSVERPDGSNFTLKIRSTKLEDSAMYFCASGRDSRYTFGSGTRLTVV.